The 15 T cell receptor beta chains below come from one sample, sequenced in a study of CD8+CD57+ T cells in acquired aplastic anemia. CDR3 and TCR beta VDJ profiling relied on a genomic DNA template. TCRdb independently ran MiXCR on the reads; one entry per CDR3 protein. The sample includes approximately 200,000 distinct CDR3 sequences, roughly half seen only once; the top ten take roughly 15%. The sequenced material came from sorted CD4+, CD8+, or CD8+CD57+ T cells (not recorded which) from PBMCs. All receptors come from a human donor in good health, serving as a control.

This chain's CDR3 is CASSYRPGGADNSPLHF. CDR3 sequence (DNA): TGTGCCAGCAGTTACCGACCAGGGGGTGCCGATAATTCACCCCTCCACTTT. The rearrangement uses TRBV6-5 and TRBJ1-6, with 7 bases aligning to TRBD1. This CDR3 has 17 amino acids. V was pared by 2 bases and J by 5 bases, with 9 bases of the junction left unmatched. Germline-derived CDR1 and CDR2 are MNHEY and SVGAGI.

This clonotype was detected many times. The chain combines TRBV20-1 with TRBJ2-5, with 10 bases aligning to TRBD2. The CDR3 runs to 16 residues. The ends lost 0 bases at V and 4 bases at J; junction bases unmatched: 8. Germline lookup yields CDR1 DFQATT and CDR2 SNEGSKA (reference sequence). The CDR3 region is CSARDHSGGARETQYF. In nucleotides, the CDR3 is TGCAGTGCTAGAGATCACAGCGGGGGGGCTAGAGAGACCCAGTACTTC.

In its sample, this clonotype was seen many times. This chain connects TRBV6-5 to TRBJ2-3; D unclear. Per the germline V gene, CDR1 is MNHEY and CDR2 is SVGAGI. This CDR3 has 14 amino acids. Trimming took off 5 bases at V and 0 bases at J, with 9 bases between the two ends. This chain's CDR3 is CASSTPRSTDTQYF. The DNA of the CDR3 is TGTGCCAGCAGTACCCCCAGGAGCACAGATACGCAGTATTTT.

V and J are TRBV15 and TRBJ2-5, with 8 nucleotides matching TRBD2. The CDR3 spans 17 residues. Germline values: CDR1 LNHNV, CDR2 YYDKDF (reference sequence). J lost 1 base, V lost 0 bases, and 7 bases had no gene match. CDR3 in DNA: TGTGCCACCAGCAGAGATGAGGCGGGAGGACCCCAAGAGACCCAGTACTTC. Protein sequence: CATSRDEAGGPQETQYF.

The chain couples TRBV20-1 to TRBJ2-7, with 7 positions matching TRBD2. V was pared by 5 bases and J by 0 bases, with 7 bases of the junction left unmatched. In germline, CDR1 is DFQATT, CDR2 SNEGSKA (reference sequence). This CDR3 is built from 14 residues. The CDR3 DNA is TGCAGTGCTTCTAGCGGAGAGAACTCCTACGAGCAGTACTTC. Protein product: CSASSGENSYEQYF.

The chain combines TRBV15 with TRBJ1-1, with no clear D. Germline-derived CDR1 and CDR2 are LNHNV and YYDKDF (reference sequence). V lost 0 bases and J 6 bases, leaving 11 bases between the germline ends. The CDR3 covers 14 residues. CDR3 nucleotide sequence: TGTGCCACCAGCAGAGATGGGCACAATCCTGAAGCTTTCTTT. As protein: CATSRDGHNPEAFF. The complete variable domain, with remaining parts taken from reference TRBV15 and TRBJ1-1, reads DAMVIQNPRYQVTQFGKPVTLSCSQTLNHNVMYWYQQKSSQAPKLLFHYYDKDFNNEADTPDNFQSRRPNTSFCFLDIRSPGLGDTAMYLCATSRDGHNPEAFFGQGTRLTVV.

In regard to this clonotype: An end of the junction does not agree with germline; a read error may underlie this. The rearrangement uses TRBV5-1 and TRBJ2-6; D is possibly TRBD1 (5 bases). Germline V gene sequence: CDR1 SGHRS, CDR2 YFSETQ. The CDR3 contains 16 residues. CDR3 in amino acids: CASSPRVGAGANVLTF. The CDR3 nucleotides are TGTGCCAGCAGCCCCAGGGTTGGGGCGGGGGCCAACGTCCTGACTTTC.

V and J are TRBV7-2 and TRBJ1-1; tentatively, D is TRBD1 (5 bases). This CDR3 is built from 13 residues. CDR1 SGHTA and CDR2 FQGNSA come from the germline V gene. The V gene lost 7 bases and the J gene lost 5 bases, with 14 bases spanning the gap. The CDR3 region is CASKLLGETEAFF. In DNA form, the CDR3 reads TGTGCCAGCAAACTACTAGGGGAGACTGAAGCTTTCTTT.

The genes are TRBV7-3 and TRBJ2-7; D is uncertain. The germline gives CDR1 SGHTA, CDR2 FQGTGA. The CDR3 runs 12 residues. V was trimmed by 3 bases and J by 5 bases, leaving 8 bases between them. CDR3 in amino acids: CASSFLGDEQYF. The DNA of the CDR3 is TGTGCCAGCAGCTTTCTTGGGGACGAGCAGTACTTC.

In this sample, this clonotype turned up many times. This sequence joins TRBV9 and TRBJ1-1; weak D call: TRBD1 (6 bases). The CDR3 loop spans 18 amino acids. CDR1 is SGDLS and CDR2 is YYNGEE in the germline V gene. Deletions cut 0 bases from V and 0 bases from J, with 18 bases between. CDR3 sequence (DNA): TGTGCCAGCAGCGTAGTAGAGGGGGTGACAGTCATGAACACTGAAGCTTTCTTT. Translating it yields CASSVVEGVTVMNTEAFF.

The chain has TRBV6-6 and TRBJ2-7; D ambiguous. The CDR3 loop spans 13 amino acids. V lost 6 bases and J lost 3, with 12 bases in between. Germline assignment: CDR1 MNHNY and CDR2 SVGAGI (reference sequence). The CDR3 region has the DNA TGTGCCAGCAGGAGGACCGACTTCTACGAGCAGTACTTC. It codes for CASRRTDFYEQYF.

The table lists this clonotype with many counts. The chain couples TRBV24-1 to TRBJ2-6, with 9 bases aligning to TRBD1. There are 18 residues in the CDR3. Germline values: CDR1 KGHDR, CDR2 SFDVKD. With V trimmed by 4 bases and J by 0 bases, 6 bases remained unmatched. The CDR3: CATSDPGQGSSGANVLTF. CDR3 nucleotide sequence: TGTGCCACCAGTGACCCCGGACAGGGGAGCTCTGGGGCCAACGTCCTGACTTTC.

This clonotype turned up a few times. The chain links TRBV18 to TRBJ2-7; 8 bases line up with TRBD1. CDR3 length: 13 residues. Germline lookup yields CDR1 KGHSH and CDR2 LQKENI. Unmatched junction bases numbered 5, after V lost 3 bases and J lost 7 bases. DNA of the CDR3: TGTGCCAGCTCACCCCGGACAGGGCGGGAGCAGTACTTC. The encoded protein is CASSPRTGREQYF.

The rearrangement joins TRBV29-1 to TRBJ1-1; 11 nucleotides line up with TRBD1. Losses at the gene ends were 3 bases for V and 3 bases for J; bases not matched to a gene: 15. The germline V gene encodes CDR1 SQVTM and CDR2 ANQGSEA. The CDR3 is 18 residues long. The CDR3 DNA is TGCAGCGTTGAGAGGCGGGGGGGCCCGGGACAGGGGGACACTGAAGCTTTCTTT. It specifies CSVERRGGPGQGDTEAFF.

This clonotype showed up just once. V and J are TRBV10-3 and TRBJ2-1, with D perhaps matching TRBD1 (5 bases). Germline CDR1 ENHRY, CDR2 SYGVKD. Trimming left V 4 bases short and J 6 bases short, with 22 bases between. The length of the CDR3 is 17 residues. The CDR3 loop reads CAISGLQSSGASNEQFF. As DNA, the CDR3 is TGTGCCATCAGTGGGTTACAGAGCTCTGGGGCCAGCAATGAGCAGTTCTTC.